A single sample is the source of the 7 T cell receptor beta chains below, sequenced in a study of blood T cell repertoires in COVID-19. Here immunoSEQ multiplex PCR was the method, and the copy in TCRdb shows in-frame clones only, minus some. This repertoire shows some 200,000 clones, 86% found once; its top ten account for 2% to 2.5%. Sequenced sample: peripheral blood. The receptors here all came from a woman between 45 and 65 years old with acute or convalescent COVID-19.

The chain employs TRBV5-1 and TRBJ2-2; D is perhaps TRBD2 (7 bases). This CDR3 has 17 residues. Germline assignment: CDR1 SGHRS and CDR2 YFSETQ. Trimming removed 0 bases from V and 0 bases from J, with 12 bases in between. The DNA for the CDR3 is TGCGCCAGCAGCTTGGCGGCGGGGGCCCCGAACACCGGGGAGCTGTTTTTT. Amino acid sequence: CASSLAAGAPNTGELFF. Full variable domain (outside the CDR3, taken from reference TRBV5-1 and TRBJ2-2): KAGVTQTPRYLIKTRGQQVTLSCSPISGHRSVSWYQQTPGQGLQFLFEYFSETQRNKGNFPGRFSGRQFSNSRSEMNVSTLELGDSALYLCASSLAAGAPNTGELFFGEGSRLTVL.

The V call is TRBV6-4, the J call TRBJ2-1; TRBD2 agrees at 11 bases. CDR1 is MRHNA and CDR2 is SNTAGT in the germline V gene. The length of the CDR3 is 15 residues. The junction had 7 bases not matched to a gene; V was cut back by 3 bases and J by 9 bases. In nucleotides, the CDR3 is TGTGCCAGCAGTGAGGGTAGCGGGGGGGCGATTGAGCAGTTCTTC. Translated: CASSEGSGGAIEQFF.

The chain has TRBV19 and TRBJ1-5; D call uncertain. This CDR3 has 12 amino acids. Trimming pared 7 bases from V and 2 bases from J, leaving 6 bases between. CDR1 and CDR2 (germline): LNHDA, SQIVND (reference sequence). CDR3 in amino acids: CASTQGNQPQHF. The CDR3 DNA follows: TGTGCCAGTACCCAGGGCAATCAGCCCCAGCATTTT.

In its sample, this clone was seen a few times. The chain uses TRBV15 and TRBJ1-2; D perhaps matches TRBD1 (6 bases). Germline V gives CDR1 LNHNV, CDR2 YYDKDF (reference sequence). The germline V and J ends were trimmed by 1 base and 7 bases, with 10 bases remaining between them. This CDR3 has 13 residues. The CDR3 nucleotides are TGTGCCACCAGCAGAGTGACAGGTAGTGGCTACACCTTC. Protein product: CATSRVTGSGYTF.

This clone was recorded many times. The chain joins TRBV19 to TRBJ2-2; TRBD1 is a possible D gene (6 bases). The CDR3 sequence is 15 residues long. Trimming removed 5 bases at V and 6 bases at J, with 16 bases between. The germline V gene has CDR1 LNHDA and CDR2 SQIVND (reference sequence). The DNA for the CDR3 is TGTGCCAGTAGTGCCCGGACAGTTGGGGCCGGGGAGCTGTTTTTT. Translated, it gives CASSARTVGAGELFF. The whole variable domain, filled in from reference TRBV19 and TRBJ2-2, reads DGGITQSPKYLFRKEGQNVTLSCEQNLNHDAMYWYRQDPGQGLRLIYYSQIVNDFQKGDIAEGYSVSREKKESFPLTVTSAQKNPTAFYLCASSARTVGAGELFFGEGSRLTVL.

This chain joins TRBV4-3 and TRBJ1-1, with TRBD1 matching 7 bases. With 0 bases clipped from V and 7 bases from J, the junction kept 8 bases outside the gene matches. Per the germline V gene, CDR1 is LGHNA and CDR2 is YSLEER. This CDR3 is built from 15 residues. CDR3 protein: CASSQDAGTESEAFF. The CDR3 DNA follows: TGCGCCAGCAGCCAAGACGCCGGGACAGAGAGTGAAGCTTTCTTT.

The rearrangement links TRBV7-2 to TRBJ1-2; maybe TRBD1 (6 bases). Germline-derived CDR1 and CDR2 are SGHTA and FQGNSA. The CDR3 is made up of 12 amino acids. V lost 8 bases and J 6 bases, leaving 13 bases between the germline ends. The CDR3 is CASVGGIDGYTF. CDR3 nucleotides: TGTGCCAGCGTAGGGGGAATCGATGGCTACACCTTC.